This is a list of T cell receptor beta chains from one sample in a study of blood T cell repertoires in COVID-19. TCRdb's table, derived via immunoSEQ multiplex PCR, lists solely in-frame clones and lacks some. The table shows about 150,000 clones, with 88% occurring only once. Sequencing used peripheral blood. These receptors all stem from a woman between 70 and 85 years old with acute or convalescent COVID-19. Each CDR3 is given with its conserved first and last residue. The order of the fields is clone size, D gene, J gene, V gene, CDR3 DNA, CDR3 protein. A D gene is named only where the DNA matches it firmly. Clone size, where shown, is once, few, many, or a class for clones that have expanded.

abundance: -; d_gene: -; j_gene: TRBJ2-7; v_gene: TRBV7-2; CDR3nt: TGTGCCAGCAGCCAGGGGGGGACTAGAATACTTCTCGAGCAGTACTTC; CDR3aa: CASSQGGTRILLEQYF
abundance: once; d_gene: TRBD1; j_gene: TRBJ2-2; v_gene: TRBV2; CDR3nt: TGTGCCAGCAGTGTGGGACAGGGGGCGAGCACCGGGGAGCTGTTTTTT; CDR3aa: CASSVGQGASTGELFF
abundance: -; d_gene: TRBD1; j_gene: TRBJ2-3; v_gene: TRBV7-3; CDR3nt: TGTGCCAGCAGCAGGGACAGGGGGCCCACAGATACGCAGTATTTT; CDR3aa: CASSRDRGPTDTQYF
abundance: once; d_gene: -; j_gene: TRBJ1-3; v_gene: TRBV5-1; CDR3nt: TGCGCCAGCAGCTTCGGCGGCTCTGGAAACACCATATATTTT; CDR3aa: CASSFGGSGNTIYF
abundance: -; d_gene: TRBD1; j_gene: TRBJ1-6; v_gene: TRBV28; CDR3nt: TGTGCCACGGCCGGGACAGGGGGTTTTAATTCACCCCTCCACTTT; CDR3aa: CATAGTGGFNSPLHF
abundance: -; d_gene: -; j_gene: TRBJ1-5; v_gene: TRBV11-2; CDR3nt: TGTGCCAGCAGCTCTCGGGGCAATCAGCCCCAGCATTTT; CDR3aa: CASSSRGNQPQHF
abundance: -; d_gene: -; j_gene: TRBJ2-7; v_gene: TRBV10-3; CDR3nt: TGTGCCATCAGTGACAGGGATGACGAGCAGTACTTC; CDR3aa: CAISDRDDEQYF
abundance: -; d_gene: TRBD2; j_gene: TRBJ2-3; v_gene: TRBV19; CDR3nt: TGTGCCAGTAGTAGCAGGTCGGGGGGTCCAGATACGCAGTATTTT; CDR3aa: CASSSRSGGPDTQYF
abundance: -; d_gene: TRBD1; j_gene: TRBJ1-4; v_gene: TRBV10-3; CDR3nt: TGTGCCATCAGTGAAGGAGACAGGGAAAATGAAAAACTGTTTTTT; CDR3aa: CAISEGDRENEKLFF
abundance: -; d_gene: TRBD1; j_gene: TRBJ1-2; v_gene: TRBV7-2; CDR3nt: TGTGCCAGCAGCCCCGCCGGGACAGGGGGAATTGGCTACACCTTC; CDR3aa: CASSPAGTGGIGYTF
abundance: once; d_gene: -; j_gene: TRBJ2-7; v_gene: TRBV7-2; CDR3nt: TGTGCCAGCAGCCCTGAGTATGAGCAGTACTTC; CDR3aa: CASSPEYEQYF
abundance: -; d_gene: -; j_gene: TRBJ1-4; v_gene: TRBV18; CDR3nt: TGTGCCAGCTCACTGGGACATTCCGGGGAAAAACTGTTTTTT; CDR3aa: CASSLGHSGEKLFF
abundance: -; d_gene: -; j_gene: TRBJ1-6; v_gene: TRBV19; CDR3nt: TGTGCCAGTAGTCTAAATTCGAAGAGCTCCTATAATTCACCCCTCCACTTT; CDR3aa: CASSLNSKSSYNSPLHF
abundance: once; d_gene: -; j_gene: TRBJ1-4; v_gene: TRBV29-1; CDR3nt: TGCAGCGTTGCACTAGGAGAAAAACTGTTTTTT; CDR3aa: CSVALGEKLFF
abundance: -; d_gene: TRBD2; j_gene: TRBJ2-1; v_gene: TRBV11-3; CDR3nt: TGTGCCAGCAGCTTAGATGGTCTAGCGGGAGAGTACAATGAGCAGTTCTTC; CDR3aa: CASSLDGLAGEYNEQFF
abundance: -; d_gene: -; j_gene: TRBJ1-1; v_gene: TRBV25-1; CDR3nt: TGTGCCAGCAGTGAGAGGTGGAGGGGGAACACTGAAGCTTTCTTT; CDR3aa: CASSERWRGNTEAFF
abundance: -; d_gene: -; j_gene: TRBJ1-6; v_gene: TRBV6-5; CDR3nt: TGTGCCAGCAGTTACGGTCGGCAGGGGCACTCACCCCTCCACTTT; CDR3aa: CASSYGRQGHSPLHF
abundance: -; d_gene: -; j_gene: TRBJ1-4; v_gene: TRBV18; CDR3nt: TGTGCCAGCTCACCGGGAGTCGATGAAAAACTGTTTTTT; CDR3aa: CASSPGVDEKLFF
abundance: -; d_gene: -; j_gene: TRBJ1-5; v_gene: TRBV9; CDR3nt: TGTGCCAGCAGCGTGGGAGGAGGGAATCAGCCCCAGCATTTT; CDR3aa: CASSVGGGNQPQHF
abundance: -; d_gene: TRBD1; j_gene: TRBJ1-2; v_gene: TRBV6-4; CDR3nt: TGTGCCAGCAGTGACCGGGACAGGGGTAACTATGGCTACACCTTC; CDR3aa: CASSDRDRGNYGYTF
abundance: few; d_gene: -; j_gene: TRBJ1-2; v_gene: TRBV12-3/TRBV12-4; CDR3nt: TGTGCCAGCAGTTTCAGGGAGGACTATGGCTACACCTTC; CDR3aa: CASSFREDYGYTF
abundance: -; d_gene: -; j_gene: TRBJ1-1; v_gene: TRBV12-3/TRBV12-4; CDR3nt: TGTGCCAGCAGTCGAGTGAACACTGAAGCTTTCTTT; CDR3aa: CASSRVNTEAFF
abundance: -; d_gene: -; j_gene: TRBJ1-2; v_gene: TRBV19; CDR3nt: TGTGCCAGTAGTATGCAGGGGTTATCTGGCTACACCTTC; CDR3aa: CASSMQGLSGYTF
abundance: -; d_gene: TRBD1; j_gene: TRBJ1-5; v_gene: TRBV19; CDR3nt: TGTGCCAGCCACCGGGACAGGGATTATAGCAATCAGCCCCAGCATTTT; CDR3aa: CASHRDRDYSNQPQHF
abundance: -; d_gene: -; j_gene: TRBJ1-1; v_gene: TRBV18; CDR3nt: TGTGCCAGCTCGCCTAAGAACATCGGGGACACTGAAGCTTTCTTT; CDR3aa: CASSPKNIGDTEAFF
abundance: -; d_gene: -; j_gene: TRBJ1-6; v_gene: TRBV18; CDR3nt: TGTGCCAGCTCAACAGGGCTCAGGTCCTATAATTCACCCCTCCACTTT; CDR3aa: CASSTGLRSYNSPLHF
abundance: -; d_gene: -; j_gene: TRBJ1-3; v_gene: TRBV2; CDR3nt: TGTGCCAGCAGTGAGCAGGGGAGGGGATCTGGAAACACCATATATTTT; CDR3aa: CASSEQGRGSGNTIYF
abundance: -; d_gene: -; j_gene: TRBJ2-5; v_gene: TRBV15; CDR3nt: TGTGCCACCAGCAGAGATCGGGGGGCCCAAGAGACCCAGTACTTC; CDR3aa: CATSRDRGAQETQYF
abundance: -; d_gene: TRBD1; j_gene: TRBJ2-1; v_gene: TRBV7-7; CDR3nt: TGTGCTAGCTCTCAGGGGGCATCCTACAATGAGCAGTTCTTC; CDR3aa: CASSQGASYNEQFF
abundance: -; d_gene: TRBD1; j_gene: TRBJ2-7; v_gene: TRBV29-1; CDR3nt: TGCAGCGCCCTGTCGCGACAGGGAAACGAGCAGTACTTC; CDR3aa: CSALSRQGNEQYF
abundance: -; d_gene: -; j_gene: TRBJ1-5; v_gene: TRBV27; CDR3nt: TGTGCCAGCAGTTCGCAGGGAAGGCAGCCCCAGCATTTT; CDR3aa: CASSSQGRQPQHF
abundance: -; d_gene: TRBD1; j_gene: TRBJ1-6; v_gene: TRBV7-9; CDR3nt: TGTGCCAGCAGCTTAGTGGGACAGGCCGACCATTCACCCCTCCACTTT; CDR3aa: CASSLVGQADHSPLHF
abundance: -; d_gene: TRBD1; j_gene: TRBJ2-5; v_gene: TRBV5-6; CDR3nt: TGTGCCAGCAGCTCGTCCGGGACAGGGGGAGAGACCCAGTACTTC; CDR3aa: CASSSSGTGGETQYF
abundance: -; d_gene: -; j_gene: TRBJ1-2; v_gene: TRBV3-1/TRBV3-2; CDR3nt: TGTGCCAGCAGCCAAGAGACACGGTCTGGTTATGGCTACACCTTC; CDR3aa: CASSQETRSGYGYTF
abundance: -; d_gene: -; j_gene: TRBJ1-3; v_gene: TRBV6-5; CDR3nt: TGTGCCAGCAGGCCTCGGGAGAGCTCTGGAAACACCATATATTTT; CDR3aa: CASRPRESSGNTIYF
abundance: -; d_gene: -; j_gene: TRBJ2-3; v_gene: TRBV9; CDR3nt: TGTGCCAGCAGCGAGGCCCCCCGCGGGACCACAGATACGCAGTATTTT; CDR3aa: CASSEAPRGTTDTQYF
abundance: -; d_gene: TRBD1; j_gene: TRBJ1-5; v_gene: TRBV7-8; CDR3nt: TGTGCCAGCAGCTTAGAGGGACAGGGGGCAGGTCAGCCCCAGCATTTT; CDR3aa: CASSLEGQGAGQPQHF
abundance: -; d_gene: TRBD1; j_gene: TRBJ2-7; v_gene: TRBV18; CDR3nt: TGTGCCAGCTCCGCGGACAGGGTCAACGAGCAGTACTTC; CDR3aa: CASSADRVNEQYF
abundance: -; d_gene: -; j_gene: TRBJ2-7; v_gene: TRBV4-1; CDR3nt: TGCGCCAGCAGCCAAGATGGGCGGGACCAAAGGGAGCAGTACTTC; CDR3aa: CASSQDGRDQREQYF
abundance: -; d_gene: TRBD1; j_gene: TRBJ2-7; v_gene: TRBV7-9; CDR3nt: TGTGCCAGCAGCCCGGACAGGGCAAAGCAGTACTTC; CDR3aa: CASSPDRAKQYF
abundance: -; d_gene: -; j_gene: TRBJ1-1; v_gene: TRBV25-1; CDR3nt: TGTGCCAGCATAGGGGTAATGAACACTGAAGCTTTCTTT; CDR3aa: CASIGVMNTEAFF
abundance: few; d_gene: TRBD1; j_gene: TRBJ1-1; v_gene: TRBV28; CDR3nt: TGTGCCAGCAGGAGAACCCGGGACAGAAACACTGAAGCTTTCTTT; CDR3aa: CASRRTRDRNTEAFF
abundance: -; d_gene: -; j_gene: TRBJ2-1; v_gene: TRBV5-1; CDR3nt: TGCGCCAGCAGCTTGGCGGGACAAAACTACAATGAGCAGTTCTTC; CDR3aa: CASSLAGQNYNEQFF
abundance: -; d_gene: TRBD1; j_gene: TRBJ1-1; v_gene: TRBV7-8; CDR3nt: TGTGCCAGCAGCTTACGACAGGGGGTAGGGACTGAAGCTTTCTTT; CDR3aa: CASSLRQGVGTEAFF
abundance: -; d_gene: -; j_gene: TRBJ1-1; v_gene: TRBV7-2; CDR3nt: TGTGCCAGCAGCCACAACACAGGGAACACTGAAGCTTTCTTT; CDR3aa: CASSHNTGNTEAFF
abundance: -; d_gene: -; j_gene: TRBJ1-2; v_gene: TRBV7-9; CDR3nt: TGTGCCAGCAGCTTAGCGGACAGTAGTGGCTACACCTTC; CDR3aa: CASSLADSSGYTF
abundance: -; d_gene: TRBD1; j_gene: TRBJ1-4; v_gene: TRBV19; CDR3nt: TGTGCCAGTAGTATCACAGGGGGCCTTGGGGAAAAACTGTTTTTT; CDR3aa: CASSITGGLGEKLFF
abundance: -; d_gene: TRBD1; j_gene: TRBJ2-1; v_gene: TRBV11-2; CDR3nt: TGTGCCAGCAGCCCGGACAGGGAGCGCAATGAGCAGTTCTTC; CDR3aa: CASSPDRERNEQFF
abundance: -; d_gene: TRBD1; j_gene: TRBJ2-2; v_gene: TRBV5-1; CDR3nt: TGCGCCAGCAGCTTGGGGGACAGGGGCGCACACGGGGAGCTGTTTTTT; CDR3aa: CASSLGDRGAHGELFF
abundance: -; d_gene: -; j_gene: TRBJ1-1; v_gene: TRBV7-9; CDR3nt: TGTGCCAGCAGCCTCCCGATAGAGAACACTGAAGCTTTCTTT; CDR3aa: CASSLPIENTEAFF
abundance: -; d_gene: -; j_gene: TRBJ2-3; v_gene: TRBV6-5; CDR3nt: TGTGCCAGTACACCCGCCGGGGTAGATACGCAGTATTTT; CDR3aa: CASTPAGVDTQYF
abundance: -; d_gene: -; j_gene: TRBJ1-2; v_gene: TRBV4-2; CDR3nt: TGTGCCAGCAGCCAAGATCCGGGGGGGCCCTACTATGGCTACACCTTC; CDR3aa: CASSQDPGGPYYGYTF
abundance: -; d_gene: -; j_gene: TRBJ1-2; v_gene: TRBV2; CDR3nt: TGTGCCAGCAGACAGGACAGCTATGGCTACACCTTC; CDR3aa: CASRQDSYGYTF
abundance: -; d_gene: -; j_gene: TRBJ1-4; v_gene: TRBV24-1; CDR3nt: TGTGCCACCAGTGATGGCGGTGGAACTAATGAAAAACTGTTTTTT; CDR3aa: CATSDGGGTNEKLFF
abundance: -; d_gene: TRBD2; j_gene: TRBJ2-1; v_gene: TRBV29-1; CDR3nt: TGCAGCGTCCGCCGGGCGGGAGAGAGCAATGAGCAGTTCTTC; CDR3aa: CSVRRAGESNEQFF